This T cell receptor (beta chain) is from a study of beta chain features in type 1 diabetes. Study conclusions and caveats: Within each of all four CD4+ subsets, Type 1 diabetes patients had TCRB CDR3s that were moderately but significantly shorter.

On this clone: Antigen specificity is unknown.

Trimming shortened V by 0 bases and J by 5 bases, and 13 bases separated the two germline ends. The CDR3 extends over 15 amino acids. Germline lookup yields CDR1 SGHRS and CDR2 YFSETQ. Of the isolated RNA, all was reverse transcribed, and so the sequenced material was expressed TCRB transcripts. Method: immunoSEQ multiplex PCR; TCRdb's copy keeps in-frame clones and lacks some. The data hold a few hundred thousand clones, with over 8.5% observed a single time. The sample taken for sequencing was central memory CD4+ T cells from blood. This clonotype was sampled from a man aged 25-45 years with type 1 diabetes. The rearrangement uses TRBV5-1 and TRBJ2-3; TRBD1 is a possible D gene (6 bases). In DNA form, the CDR3 reads TGCGCCAGCAGCTTGGCGTCAGGGGTAATAGATACGCAGTATTTT. Translating it yields CASSLASGVIDTQYF.